The 24 T cell receptor beta chains reported below all come from one sample, sequenced in a study of T cell repertoires in cytomegalovirus infection (dated by TCRdb to 2018 to 2020). The sequencer was an Illumina HiSeq 1500. TCRdb handled the public reads itself, with Q25 trimming in fastp and clone calling in MiXCR, and kept productive beta chains. Rows are unified per CDR3 protein, each entry keeping the most common DNA and genes. For this sample there are hundreds of thousands of distinct CDR3 sequences; roughly 30% appear just once. The ten largest clones take up 15% to 20% of the sample. Read against the paper, the sample's treatment or condition label means: in vitro stimulation with specific CMV peptide epitopes to enrich CMV-specific T cells. These receptors lack a known antigen. The sample in question was cultured PBMCs, obtained from culture after CMV antigen stimulation. These receptors all come from a human donor in good health (CMV status not recorded). Some clones in this sample may be carry-over from other donors' samples.

This clonotype was picked up many times. The CDR3 sequence is CASSLARGSSYNEQFF. The CDR3 DNA is TGTGCCAGCAGCTTAGCGCGAGGTAGCTCCTACAATGAGCAGTTCTTC. The rearrangement uses TRBV7-8 and TRBJ2-1, with D hard to call. CDR3 size: 16 residues. Germline V lookup: CDR1 SGHVS, CDR2 FQNEAQ. The ends were cut back, 0 bases at V and 0 bases at J, with 9 bases in the middle.

The chain employs TRBV7-4 and TRBJ2-4; unclear D gene. In germline, CDR1 is SGHVT, CDR2 SQSDAQ. V was pared by 1 base and J by 10 bases, with 8 bases between. This CDR3 has 12 amino acids. CDR3 nucleotide sequence: TGTGCCAGCAGCTTAGTGCCGGAGATTCAGTACTTC. Its translation is CASSLVPEIQYF.

This chain joins TRBV20-1 and TRBJ1-4; the D is unclear. V lost 0 bases and J 0 bases, leaving 8 bases between the germline ends. This CDR3 contains 15 residues. In germline, CDR1 is DFQATT, CDR2 SNEGSKA (reference sequence). DNA for the CDR3: TGCAGTGCTAGAGACATATTAACAACTAATGAAAAACTGTTTTTT. This translates into CSARDILTTNEKLFF.

This chain joins TRBV7-2 and TRBJ2-1; D gene unclear. V lost 1 base, J lost 13 bases, and 20 bases lay in between. This CDR3 has 15 amino acids. Per germline, CDR1 SGHTA and CDR2 FQGNSA. CDR3 nucleotide sequence: TGTGCCAGCAGCTTAGGTGGGCAGTCCTTTTTACCCCAGTTCTTC. Translation: CASSLGGQSFLPQFF.

The chain has TRBV6-5 and TRBJ2-1, with TRBD2 matching 10 bases. The germline V gene has CDR1 MNHEY and CDR2 SVGAGI. This CDR3 region has 16 residues. V was pared by 6 bases and J by 2 bases, with 7 bases of the junction left unmatched. CDR3 bases: TGTGCCAGCAGGGTTTCGGGACTAGCGCCCTACAATGAGCAGTTCTTC. Protein product: CASRVSGLAPYNEQFF.

This clonotype was observed a handful of times. The rearrangement joins TRBV11-2 to TRBJ2-3; 10 nucleotides agree with TRBD2. The germline gives CDR1 SGHAT, CDR2 FQNNGV. The CDR3 has 15 amino acids. Trimming took 4 bases from V and 5 from J; bases not matched to a gene: 6. The CDR3, as DNA: TGTGCCAGCAGCTCTAGCGGGAGAGTGGGAGATACGCAGTATTTT. Protein: CASSSSGRVGDTQYF.

In its sample, this clonotype was seen many times. The rearrangement uses TRBV7-2 and TRBJ2-3; 7 bases map to TRBD2. Per germline, CDR1 SGHTA and CDR2 FQGNSA. V dropped 3 bases and J dropped 6; count of bases not matched to a gene: 6. The CDR3 is 14 residues long. The CDR3 loop reads CASSFVAGVDTQYF. Here the CDR3 DNA reads TGTGCCAGCAGCTTCGTAGCGGGTGTGGATACGCAGTATTTT.

In its sample, this clonotype was seen many times. This chain links TRBV6-1 with TRBJ1-1; D may be TRBD1 (6 bases). The V and J ends lost 5 bases and 1 base respectively, with 11 bases between them. The CDR3 has 14 residues. Germline CDR1 is MNHNS and CDR2 is SASEGT. The CDR3 nucleotides are TGTGCCAGCAGTCAAGTACAGGGGAACACTGAAGCTTTCTTT. Its protein is CASSQVQGNTEAFF.

The V and J genes are TRBV19 and TRBJ1-5; D is uncertain. Trimming cost V 1 base and J 5 bases, with 9 bases left between them. Germline assignment: CDR1 LNHDA and CDR2 SQIVND (reference sequence). This CDR3 contains 14 residues. In nucleotides, the CDR3 is TGTGCCAGTAGTATAGGGGGTCGGGATCAGCCCCAGCATTTT. Translation gives CASSIGGRDQPQHF.

The V call is TRBV20-1, the J call TRBJ2-7; 7 bases agree with TRBD2. Per germline, CDR1 DFQATT and CDR2 SNEGSKA (reference sequence). The CDR3 spans 19 residues. The V gene end was trimmed by 5 bases and the J gene end by 4 bases; junction bases not matched to a gene: 26. Here the CDR3 DNA reads TGCAGTGCTTCCACGACTAGCTCGCTCAAGCTTATCGAATGGTACGAGCAGTACTTC. It codes for CSASTTSSLKLIEWYEQYF.

The chain carries TRBV5-1 and TRBJ2-5, with D unclear. V was pared by 2 bases and J by 7 bases, with 12 bases between. CDR3 length: 13 residues. From germline, CDR1 is SGHRS and CDR2 YFSETQ. The CDR3 sequence: CASSLRTVGTQYF. In nucleotides, the CDR3 is TGCGCCAGCAGCTTACGGACGGTAGGGACCCAGTACTTC.

This clonotype was counted many times. V gene TRBV7-2 combines with J gene TRBJ2-1; D not resolved. Trimming took 5 bases from V and 3 from J, leaving 2 bases between them. This CDR3 spans 11 amino acids. Germline V gene data show CDR1 as SGHTA and CDR2 as FQGNSA. The CDR3 nucleotides read TGTGCCAGCAGCCGCTACAATGAGCAGTTCTTC. As protein: CASSRYNEQFF.

The genes are TRBV4-2 and TRBJ1-5, with D hard to call. The CDR3 covers 16 residues. V dropped 0 bases and J dropped 7 bases, with 16 bases sitting between them. Germline CDR1 LGHNA, CDR2 YNFKEQ. CDR3 DNA: TGTGCCAGCAGCCAAGAAGGTGGCAGCCCTATACAGCCCCAGCATTTT. This codes for CASSQEGGSPIQPQHF.

This clonotype was found many times. This rearrangement joins TRBV7-9 to TRBJ1-6, with D perhaps TRBD1 (5 bases). The CDR3 runs to 14 residues. Deletions cut 3 bases from V and 5 bases from J, with 8 bases between. CDR1 and CDR2 (germline): SEHNR, FQNEAQ (reference sequence). In DNA, the CDR3 is TGTGCCAGCAGCTTGGGGCATAATAATTCACCCCTCCACTTT. Protein: CASSLGHNNSPLHF.

The chain joins TRBV4-1 to TRBJ2-3; D is perhaps TRBD2 (6 bases). Trimming stripped 3 bases from V and 3 bases from J, with 13 bases between. Germline V gene data show CDR1 as MGHRA and CDR2 as YSYEKL. This CDR3 is built from 15 residues. The CDR3 sequence: CASSHTTRTTDTQYF. DNA of the CDR3: TGCGCCAGCAGCCACACGACTAGGACAACAGATACGCAGTATTTT.

The sample holds a few counts of this clonotype. The chain carries TRBV12-3 or TRBV12-4 and TRBJ2-2; D remains unclear. Trimming stripped 2 bases from V and 1 base from J, with 11 bases between. This CDR3 region has 16 residues. The CDR3 loop reads CASSLRSAGNTGELFF. CDR3 sequence (DNA): TGTGCCAGCAGTTTAAGGTCGGCAGGGAACACCGGGGAGCTGTTTTTT.

This clonotype appeared a few times. The genes are TRBV7-9 and TRBJ2-6; 8 bases line up with TRBD1. V dropped 5 bases and J dropped 2; count of bases not matched to a gene: 8. The CDR3 spans 17 residues. In germline, CDR1 is SEHNR, CDR2 FQNEAQ (reference sequence). CDR3 in DNA: TGTGCCAGCAGCCCCCGGACAGGGTGGCCTGGGGCCAACGTCCTGACTTTC. As protein: CASSPRTGWPGANVLTF.

The chain has TRBV20-1 and TRBJ2-6; D is unclear. Germline V gene sequence: CDR1 DFQATT, CDR2 SNEGSKA (reference sequence). Trimming stripped 0 bases from V and 6 bases from J, with 9 bases between. The CDR3 spans 14 residues. The CDR3 reads CSARDHHKANVLTF. In nucleotides, the CDR3 is TGCAGTGCTAGAGATCACCATAAGGCCAACGTCCTGACTTTC.

The V gene is TRBV7-6, the J gene TRBJ1-3; D may be TRBD1 (5 bases). Trimming took 0 bases from V and 7 from J, leaving 10 bases between them. In germline, CDR1 is SGHVS, CDR2 FNYEAQ. CDR3 length: 14 residues. The CDR3 nucleotides read TGTGCCAGCAGCTTAGCCTATCGGGGGAACACCATATATTTT. Encoded protein: CASSLAYRGNTIYF.

V and J are TRBV15 and TRBJ2-1; weak D call: TRBD2 (6 bases). CDR1 and CDR2 (germline): LNHNV, YYDKDF (reference sequence). The CDR3 spans 14 residues. V was pared by 9 bases and J by 2 bases, with 14 bases between. The CDR3, as DNA: TGTGCCACTAACCAAGGGAGGACCTACAATGAGCAGTTCTTC. It codes for CATNQGRTYNEQFF.

The DNA for the CDR3 is TGTGCCAGCAGCTTAGGCCTAGCGGCTCCCACAGATACGCAGTATTTT. This translates into CASSLGLAAPTDTQYF. This chain links TRBV7-9 with TRBJ2-3; 7 bases map to TRBD2. Germline assignment: CDR1 SEHNR and CDR2 FQNEAQ (reference sequence). J lost 2 bases, V lost 1 base, and 6 bases had no gene match. There are 16 residues in the CDR3.

This clonotype was picked up many times. The rearrangement links TRBV6-6 to TRBJ2-5; no reliable D call. The CDR3 extends over 12 amino acids. The V end was cut by 0 bases, the J end by 5 bases, with 4 bases between. Germline lookup yields CDR1 MNHNY and CDR2 SVGAGI (reference sequence). This CDR3 reads CASSYSGETQYF. Written as DNA, the CDR3 is TGTGCCAGCAGTTACTCGGGGGAGACCCAGTACTTC.

The chain carries TRBV6-6 and TRBJ2-3, with 7 nucleotides matching TRBD1. V lost 2 bases, J lost 3 bases, and 2 bases stayed unmatched. CDR1 is MNHNY, CDR2 SVGAGI, per germline (reference sequence). CDR3 size: 14 residues. The CDR3 loop is CASSYRGRTDTQYF. The CDR3 bases are TGTGCCAGCAGTTACAGGGGGCGGACAGATACGCAGTATTTT.

This chain links TRBV7-2 with TRBJ1-5; 9 bases match TRBD1. The V segment lost 5 bases and the J segment 6 bases; nucleotides outside the gene matches: 5. This CDR3 has 14 amino acids. CDR1 is SGHTA and CDR2 is FQGNSA in the germline V gene. The CDR3: CASSQNRGLQPQHF. The CDR3 DNA sequence: TGTGCCAGCAGCCAGAACAGGGGGCTTCAGCCCCAGCATTTT. Looking up the rest from reference TRBV7-2 and TRBJ1-5 gives the full variable domain: GAGVSQSPSNKVTEKGKDVELRCDPISGHTALYWYRQSLGQGLEFLIYFQGNSAPDKSGLPSDRFSAERTGGSVSTLTIQRTQQEDSAVYLCASSQNRGLQPQHFGDGTRLSIL.